This TCR beta chain was sequenced in a study of T cells after yellow fever vaccination. This clonotype was recorded many times. TCRdb fed the 5' RACE reads into MiXCR, producing one record per CDR3 protein. The table records about 180,000 distinct CDR3 sequences, approximately 6.2% of them present only once. This CDR3 has 12 residues. The germline V gene encodes CDR1 LNHNV and CDR2 YYDKDF (reference sequence). Trimming left V 0 bases short and J 8 bases short, with 7 bases between. This chain links TRBV15 with TRBJ1-2; D remains ambiguous. Sequencing used CD4+ T cells sorted from PBMCs, obtained on the day of the first yellow fever vaccination. The sequence derives from a man aged 18 to 29 who received the YFV17D yellow fever vaccine. The CDR3 DNA is TGTGCCACCAGCAGAGACGGTTTCGGCTACACCTTC. Its protein product is CATSRDGFGYTF.